Below are 29 T cell receptor beta chains sequenced from a single sample in a study of cytomegalovirus exposure and HLA in healthy donors. The study ran its PCR with 60 Vbeta and 13 Jbeta primers. Data came from immunoSEQ multiplex PCR; TCRdb stores just in-frame clones and leaves some out. The repertoire holds under 200,000 clones, with around 68% as singletons. The sample comprised PBMCs. The receptors derive from a man aged 50 or older in good health and CMV-seronegative.

V gene TRBV4-1 combines with J gene TRBJ2-7; 8 nucleotides align to TRBD1. Trimming at V came to 1 base and at J to 3 bases, leaving 5 bases not matched to a gene. This CDR3 has 15 residues. Germline V lookup: CDR1 MGHRA, CDR2 YSYEKL. In DNA form, the CDR3 reads TGCGCCAGCAGCCAAGGACAGGGGAGGAACTACGAGCAGTACTTC. Translation gives CASSQGQGRNYEQYF.

The chain uses TRBV19 and TRBJ1-5, with D unresolved. The V end lost 3 bases, the J end lost 3 bases, and 9 bases lay between the germline ends. CDR3 length: 14 amino acids. The germline V gene has CDR1 LNHDA and CDR2 SQIVND (reference sequence). The CDR3 nucleotides are TGTGCCAGTAGTATTGGGCACCTCAATCAGCCCCAGCATTTT. It is translated as CASSIGHLNQPQHF. Full variable domain (missing parts from reference TRBV19 and TRBJ1-5): DGGITQSPKYLFRKEGQNVTLSCEQNLNHDAMYWYRQDPGQGLRLIYYSQIVNDFQKGDIAEGYSVSREKKESFPLTVTSAQKNPTAFYLCASSIGHLNQPQHFGDGTRLSIL.

This chain links TRBV4-1 with TRBJ2-5; D is possibly TRBD1 (6 bases). This CDR3 comprises 14 residues. Trimming took 3 bases from V and 2 from J, leaving 10 bases between them. The germline V gene encodes CDR1 MGHRA and CDR2 YSYEKL. The CDR3 DNA follows: TGCGCCAGCAGCCACCTAGGACAGCAAGAGACCCAGTACTTC. As protein: CASSHLGQQETQYF.

This chain joins TRBV7-3 and TRBJ2-1; possible D gene TRBD2, 7 bases. This CDR3 spans 16 amino acids. The germline V gene has CDR1 SGHTA and CDR2 FQGTGA. The ends were cut back, 5 bases at V and 1 base at J, with 15 bases in the middle. CDR3 protein: CASSQIGGRSYNEQFF. In nucleotides, the CDR3 is TGTGCCAGCAGCCAAATCGGGGGGCGGTCCTACAATGAGCAGTTCTTC.

The chain is built from TRBV11-1 and TRBJ1-1; 8 positions match TRBD1. The CDR3 sequence is 16 residues long. The junction had 11 bases not matched to a gene; V was cut back by 4 bases and J by 4 bases. The V gene's germline CDR1 is SGHAT and CDR2 FQDESV (reference sequence). This CDR3 is CASSSPQTTGVTEAFF. The CDR3 DNA reads TGTGCCAGCAGCTCACCCCAGACGACAGGGGTCACTGAAGCTTTCTTT.

The chain carries TRBV20-1 and TRBJ1-1; no reliable D call. The CDR3 is 11 amino acids. V lost 6 bases to trimming and J lost 4 bases, with 9 bases between them. Looked up from germline, CDR1 is DFQATT and CDR2 is SNEGSKA (reference sequence). CDR3 bases: TGCAGTGCCCCCCGGGGCACTGAAGCTTTCTTT. It specifies CSAPRGTEAFF.

This clone was detected a few times. This chain joins TRBV2 and TRBJ1-1; 7 bases are a match to TRBD1. The CDR3 has 13 amino acids. The V gene end was trimmed by 8 bases and the J gene end by 1 base; junction bases not matched to a gene: 4. Per germline, CDR1 SNHLY and CDR2 FYNNEI. CDR3 nucleotides: TGTGCCAGCGGGGGACAGCAGAACACTGAAGCTTTCTTT. Its translation: CASGGQQNTEAFF.

This clone came up a few times. V usage is TRBV7-6 and J usage is TRBJ1-1; 7 nucleotides agree with TRBD1. Germline CDR1 SGHVS, CDR2 FNYEAQ. V gave up 6 bases and J gave up 5 bases; unmatched junction bases: 9. The CDR3 sequence is 14 residues long. The CDR3 region is CASRPTGAGTEAFF. CDR3 bases: TGTGCCAGCAGACCAACAGGGGCCGGAACTGAAGCTTTCTTT.

The chain combines TRBV5-1 with TRBJ1-2, with D possibly matching TRBD1 (6 bases). The CDR3 covers 15 residues. The V end lost 0 bases, the J end lost 4 bases, and 13 bases lay between the germline ends. The germline gives CDR1 SGHRS, CDR2 YFSETQ. Here the CDR3 DNA reads TGCGCCAGCAGCTTGGAGGGGGGGCTGAGCTATGGCTACACCTTC. Its translation: CASSLEGGLSYGYTF.

CDR3 nucleotide sequence: TGTGCCAGCAGCCAAGCAGGCGGGGGGGGTGGTCATGAGCAGTTCTTC. This translates into CASSQAGGGGGHEQFF. J is TRBJ2-1 and V is TRBV4-2; TRBD2 matches 9 bases. CDR1 is LGHNA, CDR2 YNFKEQ, per germline. The junction had 9 bases not matched to a gene; V was cut back by 1 base and J by 8 bases. The CDR3 is 16 residues long.

This clone was seen just once. Other DNA sequences in this specimen translate into the identical CDR3. This chain joins TRBV5-1 and TRBJ2-7, with TRBD1 identical over 10 bases. V lost 3 bases to trimming and J lost 1 base; unmatched junction nucleotides: 4. The CDR3 runs to 15 residues. The V gene's germline CDR1 is SGHRS and CDR2 YFSETQ. The CDR3 DNA reads TGCGCCAGCAGCTGGGGACAGGGGAGTTCCTACGAGCAGTACTTC. This sequence encodes CASSWGQGSSYEQYF.

J is TRBJ2-2 and V is TRBV9; 7 bases match TRBD1. This CDR3 spans 15 amino acids. J lost 5 bases, V lost 4 bases, and 8 bases had no gene match. Germline lookup yields CDR1 SGDLS and CDR2 YYNGEE. CDR3 amino acids: CASSSSTGTTGELFF. Here the CDR3 DNA reads TGTGCCAGCAGCTCCTCGACAGGGACGACCGGGGAGCTGTTTTTT.

The chain carries TRBV27 and TRBJ2-7; TRBD1 matches at 7 bases. The CDR3 loop spans 11 amino acids. Trimming took 5 bases from V and 12 from J; bases not matched to a gene: 7. The germline V gene has CDR1 MNHEY and CDR2 SMNVEV (reference sequence). The CDR3: CASSLGTVWYF. In DNA, the CDR3 is TGTGCCAGCAGTCTCGGGACAGTGTGGTACTTC.

The table lists this clone with a count of one. The chain is built from TRBV19 and TRBJ2-3, with 7 nucleotides matching TRBD2. Germline CDR1 reads LNHDA; CDR2 reads SQIVND (reference sequence). V shed 1 base, J shed 2 bases, and the junction held 3 bases outside the gene matches. There are 15 residues in the CDR3. The CDR3 DNA reads TGTGCCAGTAGTATAGCTAGCGGACTCACAGATACGCAGTATTTT. It is translated as CASSIASGLTDTQYF. Full variable domain (rest looked up from reference TRBV19 and TRBJ2-3): DGGITQSPKYLFRKEGQNVTLSCEQNLNHDAMYWYRQDPGQGLRLIYYSQIVNDFQKGDIAEGYSVSREKKESFPLTVTSAQKNPTAFYLCASSIASGLTDTQYFGPGTRLTVL.

J is TRBJ1-2 and V is TRBV14, with D maybe TRBD1 (5 bases). This CDR3 contains 13 residues. The V gene lost 4 bases and the J gene lost 4 bases, with 10 bases spanning the gap. Germline lookup yields CDR1 SGHDN and CDR2 FVKESK. Written as DNA, the CDR3 is TGTGCCAGCAGCCTACGGGGGGTCTATGGCTACACCTTC. This translates into CASSLRGVYGYTF. The full variable domain, its missing parts supplied by reference TRBV14 and TRBJ1-2, is EAGVTQFPSHSVIEKGQTVTLRCDPISGHDNLYWYRRVMGKEIKFLLHFVKESKQDESGMPNNRFLAERTGGTYSTLKVQPAELEDSGVYFCASSLRGVYGYTFGSGTRLTVV.

The V and J genes are TRBV27 and TRBJ1-6, with TRBD1 matching 10 bases. The V gene's germline CDR1 is MNHEY and CDR2 SMNVEV (reference sequence). Losses at the gene ends were 6 bases for V and 6 bases for J; bases not matched to a gene: 8. This CDR3 contains 16 residues. This CDR3 reads CASSLTGGSFNSPLHF. The DNA for the CDR3 is TGTGCCAGCAGCTTGACAGGGGGCTCTTTTAATTCACCCCTCCACTTT.

The chain links TRBV10-3 to TRBJ2-5; 10 positions agree with TRBD1. The CDR3 extends over 13 amino acids. The ends lost 8 bases at V and 3 bases at J; junction bases unmatched: 3. Germline V gene data show CDR1 as ENHRY and CDR2 as SYGVKD. CDR3 sequence reads: CAIGTGDKETQYF. In DNA, the CDR3 is TGTGCCATCGGGACAGGGGATAAAGAGACCCAGTACTTC.

This chain's CDR3 is CASSPLSLRMNTEAFF. CDR3 sequence (DNA): TGTGCCAGCTCACCATTGAGTTTACGCATGAACACTGAAGCTTTCTTT. V is TRBV18 and J is TRBJ1-1, with no clear D. The CDR3 runs to 16 residues. Germline V CDR1 and CDR2: KGHSH, LQKENI. Trimming took 2 bases from V and 0 from J, leaving 13 bases between them.

This clone was seen just once. This chain uses TRBV5-1 with TRBJ2-5; 11 bases are shared with TRBD2. This CDR3 is 14 amino acids long. After removal of 4 bases from V and 5 bases from J, the junction contained 4 bases not matched to a gene. CDR1 is SGHRS, CDR2 YFSETQ, per germline. As DNA, the CDR3 is TGCGCCAGCAGCCTTAGCGGGGGGGCTGAGACCCAGTACTTC. This translates into CASSLSGGAETQYF.

The chain recombines TRBV19 with TRBJ1-2; 12 bases line up with TRBD1. Unmatched junction bases numbered 13, after V lost 5 bases and J lost 6 bases. CDR3 size: 17 residues. CDR1 is LNHDA and CDR2 is SQIVND in the germline V gene (reference sequence). In DNA form, the CDR3 reads TGTGCCAGTAGTCTCCTCCCGGGACAGGGGGCGAGGGATGGCTACACCTTC. It specifies CASSLLPGQGARDGYTF. Drawing the rest from reference TRBV19 and TRBJ1-2, the complete variable domain is DGGITQSPKYLFRKEGQNVTLSCEQNLNHDAMYWYRQDPGQGLRLIYYSQIVNDFQKGDIAEGYSVSREKKESFPLTVTSAQKNPTAFYLCASSLLPGQGARDGYTFGSGTRLTVV.

CDR3: CASSLFPPSSYNEQFF. In DNA, the CDR3 is TGTGCCAGCAGCTTATTCCCGCCGAGCTCCTACAATGAGCAGTTCTTC. The chain employs TRBV7-6 and TRBJ2-1; D ambiguous. This CDR3 region has 16 residues. Germline CDR1 is SGHVS and CDR2 is FNYEAQ. Trimming pared 2 bases from V and 0 bases from J, leaving 11 bases between.

The chain has TRBV28 and TRBJ2-5, with D possibly being TRBD1 (5 bases). The germline gives CDR1 MDHEN, CDR2 SYDVKM. CDR3 length equals 16 residues. Trimming took off 2 bases at V and 2 bases at J, with 15 bases between the two ends. The DNA for the CDR3 is TGTGCCAGCAGTTTAGGGATCACAACAGGTCAAGAGACCCAGTACTTC. Translating gives CASSLGITTGQETQYF.

The chain has TRBV4-3 and TRBJ1-1; unclear D gene. The CDR3 length is 16 residues. Germline V gives CDR1 LGHNA, CDR2 YSLEER. With 3 bases removed from V and 3 bases from J, the gap between germline ends came to 17 bases. The CDR3 DNA reads as TGCGCCAGCAGCCAGGTCCCAGGTGAATTGGACACTGAAGCTTTCTTT. Translation gives CASSQVPGELDTEAFF.

V usage is TRBV19 and J usage is TRBJ2-1; 9 bases agree with TRBD1. This CDR3 spans 13 amino acids. V dropped 5 bases and J dropped 7; count of bases not matched to a gene: 3. Germline assignment: CDR1 LNHDA and CDR2 SQIVND (reference sequence). The DNA of the CDR3 is TGTGCCAGTAGTTTGGGGACAGGGAATGAGCAGTTCTTC. This gives the protein CASSLGTGNEQFF.

V usage is TRBV9 and J usage is TRBJ1-1; the D gene is possibly TRBD1 (5 bases). This CDR3 has 15 residues. Trimming took 0 bases from V and 8 from J, leaving 17 bases between them. Germline loops: CDR1 SGDLS, CDR2 YYNGEE. Here the CDR3 DNA reads TGTGCCAGCAGCGTAGAAGGCTTGGCAGGACAAGAAGCTTTCTTT. This sequence encodes CASSVEGLAGQEAFF.

The chain is built from TRBV6-4 and TRBJ1-2, with 8 bases aligning to TRBD1. V trimming: 0 bases; J trimming: 7 bases; junction bases outside the gene matches: 7. This CDR3 has 15 amino acids. Germline assignment: CDR1 MRHNA and CDR2 SNTAGT. Written as DNA, the CDR3 is TGTGCCAGCAGTGACTCTACAGGGGGGATCGGTGGCTACACCTTC. It translates to CASSDSTGGIGGYTF.

The V and J genes are TRBV6-4 and TRBJ1-6; TRBD1 might be the D (6 bases). The CDR3 is made up of 14 amino acids. V was shortened by 5 bases and J by 10 bases, with 15 bases between the two germline ends. Per germline, CDR1 MRHNA and CDR2 SNTAGT. The CDR3 sequence: CASSPSGGASPLHF. CDR3 coding DNA: TGTGCCAGCAGTCCCTCGGGGGGGGCATCACCCCTCCACTTT.

DNA for the CDR3: TGTGCCAGCTCATCCAGCGGGGGCGGGAATGAGCAGTTCTTC. This translates into CASSSSGGGNEQFF. This rearrangement joins TRBV18 to TRBJ2-1, with TRBD2 matching over 8 bases. This CDR3 spans 14 amino acids. Germline CDR1 reads KGHSH; CDR2 reads LQKENI. The J segment lost 7 bases and the V segment lost 5 bases, leaving 7 bases of the junction unmatched.

The chain employs TRBV29-1 and TRBJ1-3, with D maybe TRBD1 (6 bases). Germline V gene sequence: CDR1 SQVTM, CDR2 ANQGSEA. The CDR3 covers 15 residues. The V and J ends lost 5 bases and 4 bases respectively, with 18 bases between them. This chain's CDR3 is CSVISQGTRGNTIYF. CDR3 coding DNA: TGCAGCGTTATCTCACAGGGAACTCGGGGAAACACCATATATTTT.